One and the same sample provided the 21 T cell receptor beta chains below, sequenced in a study of cytomegalovirus exposure and HLA in healthy donors. Primers for the PCR totalled 60 Vbeta and 13 Jbeta. Libraries were prepared by immunoSEQ multiplex PCR; TCRdb keeps only in-frame clonotypes and omits some of them. Altogether approximately 120,000 clones are present, about 80% being singletons, with the ten largest covering 7.7%. Material for sequencing was PBMCs. Every receptor here comes from a woman in her forties or fifties in good health and CMV-seropositive.

V is TRBV2 and J is TRBJ2-3, with D maybe TRBD1 (5 bases). This CDR3 is built from 15 residues. From germline, CDR1 is SNHLY and CDR2 FYNNEI. Trimming shortened V by 1 base and J by 3 bases, and 11 bases separated the two germline ends. The CDR3, as DNA: TGTGCCAGCAGTGAAGGGCTAGGGGTGACAGATACGCAGTATTTT. The encoded protein is CASSEGLGVTDTQYF.

The chain has TRBV5-5 and TRBJ2-7; D is unclear. This CDR3 has 14 residues. The V and J ends lost 0 bases and 0 bases respectively, with 7 bases between them. Germline CDR1 SGHKS, CDR2 YYEKEE (reference sequence). DNA of the CDR3: TGTGCCAGCAGCTTGGGCGGCAACTCCTACGAGCAGTACTTC. As protein: CASSLGGNSYEQYF.

The rearrangement links TRBV18 to TRBJ1-1; TRBD1 is a possible D gene (5 bases). CDR3 size: 14 residues. Per germline, CDR1 KGHSH and CDR2 LQKENI. Between the trimmed V and J ends, which lost 2 bases and 3 bases, there was a span of 10 bases. The CDR3 reads CASSPKDKDTEAFF. Here the CDR3 DNA reads TGTGCCAGCTCACCAAAGGACAAGGACACTGAAGCTTTCTTT.

The chain joins TRBV2 to TRBJ1-4; a weak D match, TRBD1 (5 bases). V shed 6 bases and J shed 4 bases, with 15 bases lying between them. Germline V gives CDR1 SNHLY, CDR2 FYNNEI. The CDR3 consists of 15 residues. As DNA, the CDR3 is TGTGCCAGCAGGAGGGAGGAGGGGTTTAATGAAAAACTGTTTTTT. Protein product: CASRREEGFNEKLFF.

This chain links TRBV27 with TRBJ2-7; 8 bases match TRBD1. The CDR3 is 12 residues long. V trimming: 7 bases; J trimming: 7 bases; junction bases outside the gene matches: 6. Germline loops: CDR1 MNHEY, CDR2 SMNVEV (reference sequence). The CDR3 loop is CASTTGVGEQYF. The CDR3 DNA reads as TGTGCCAGCACGACAGGGGTTGGGGAGCAGTACTTC.

The gene calls are TRBV5-4 and TRBJ2-1; a possible D gene is TRBD2 (5 bases). The germline V gene has CDR1 SGHNT and CDR2 YYREEE (reference sequence). CDR3 size: 13 residues. V was clipped by 0 bases and J by 5 bases, with 6 bases between them. The CDR3 sequence: CASSLGENNEQFF. CDR3 bases: TGTGCCAGCAGCTTGGGGGAGAACAATGAGCAGTTCTTC.

This clone has a single count. One end of the junction fails to match germline, which may point to a read error. V and J are TRBV2 and TRBJ1-4; D remains unclear. From germline, CDR1 is SNHLY and CDR2 FYNNEI. The CDR3 is made up of 10 amino acids. The CDR3 DNA sequence: TGCCTTGCAACTAATGAAAAACTGTTTTTT. Its translation is CLATNEKLFF.

V and J are TRBV7-2 and TRBJ1-2; 7 positions match TRBD1. V was clipped by 3 bases and J by 8 bases; unmatched bases: 12. The CDR3 is 15 amino acids. Looked up from germline, CDR1 is SGHTA and CDR2 is FQGNSA. The CDR3 region is CASSFRGQDFRGYTF. In nucleotides, the CDR3 is TGTGCCAGCAGCTTTCGAGGACAGGATTTTAGGGGCTACACCTTC.

The chain couples TRBV5-5 to TRBJ2-7; a weak D match, TRBD1 (6 bases). CDR1 is SGHKS and CDR2 is YYEKEE in the germline V gene (reference sequence). The V gene lost 4 bases and the J gene lost 4 bases, with 12 bases spanning the gap. The CDR3 extends over 13 amino acids. The CDR3 loop reads CASSTGMRYEQYF. Written as DNA, the CDR3 is TGTGCCAGCAGCACAGGGATGAGGTACGAGCAGTACTTC.

The V gene is TRBV11-2, the J gene TRBJ1-5; 7 bases agree with TRBD1. CDR3 length equals 15 residues. Germline trimming cut 1 base from V and 0 bases from J; bases unmatched to any gene: 0. Germline-derived CDR1 and CDR2 are SGHAT and FQNNGV. Written as DNA, the CDR3 is TGTGCCAGCAGCTTAGGGACAGGTAGCAATCAGCCCCAGCATTTT. Residues: CASSLGTGSNQPQHF.

The chain links TRBV21-1 to TRBJ2-7; the table assigns TRBD1, which was not confirmed against the DNA. TRBV21-1 is described as a pseudogene. The CDR3 has 14 residues. The CDR3 coding sequence is TGTGCCAGCAGCAAAGGGGGCAGTCCCTACGAGCAGTACTTC. This translates into CASSKGGSPYEQYF.

The chain links TRBV25-1 to TRBJ1-1, with TRBD1 identical over 9 bases. This CDR3 has 15 amino acids. V lost 2 bases and J lost 3; bases outside the gene matches: 4. Germline values: CDR1 MGHDK, CDR2 SYGVNS. The DNA for the CDR3 is TGTGCCAGCAGTGAAATTGACAGGGGGGACACTGAAGCTTTCTTT. Protein sequence: CASSEIDRGDTEAFF. Full variable domain (missing parts from reference TRBV25-1 and TRBJ1-1): EADIYQTPRYLVIGTGKKITLECSQTMGHDKMYWYQQDPGMELHLIHYSYGVNSTEKGDLSSESTVSRIRTEHFPLTLESARPSHTSQYLCASSEIDRGDTEAFFGQGTRLTVV.

The chain employs TRBV15 and TRBJ2-2; D not certain. V was cut by 8 bases and J by 0 bases, with 16 bases left in between. Per the germline V gene, CDR1 is LNHNV and CDR2 is YYDKDF (reference sequence). The CDR3 loop spans 16 amino acids. The CDR3 DNA reads TGTGCCACCGAGGCAGCAAAGAGTACGAACACCGGGGAGCTGTTTTTT. Translating it yields CATEAAKSTNTGELFF.

V is TRBV6-6 and J is TRBJ2-7; D possibly corresponds to TRBD1 (7 bases). V lost 6 bases, J lost 1 base, and 16 bases lay in between. This CDR3 is built from 15 residues. The germline gives CDR1 MNHNY, CDR2 SVGAGI (reference sequence). Written as DNA, the CDR3 is TGTGCCAGCAGCAGTCGACAGGGAGGTTCCTACGAGCAGTACTTC. As protein: CASSSRQGGSYEQYF.

Worth noting for this clone: The junction does not match germline at one end; this may be a read error. The chain employs TRBV7-9 and TRBJ2-5; TRBD2 matches at 10 bases. CDR1 and CDR2 (germline): SEHNR, FQNEAQ (reference sequence). The CDR3 totals 16 residues. CDR3 region: CSSSLGLAGVQETQYF. For the CDR3, the DNA is TGTTCCAGCAGCTTAGGGCTAGCGGGGGTTCAAGAGACCCAGTACTTC.

The genes are TRBV7-8 and TRBJ2-5; a weak D match, TRBD1 (6 bases). The CDR3 is 14 residues long. CDR1 is SGHVS and CDR2 is FQNEAQ in the germline V gene. Trimming took off 4 bases at V and 1 base at J, with 10 bases between the two ends. CDR3 amino acids: CASSSPQGQETQYF. The CDR3 nucleotides are TGTGCCAGCAGCTCCCCACAGGGCCAAGAGACCCAGTACTTC. Together with reference TRBV7-8 and TRBJ2-5, the CDR3 gives the full variable domain: GAGVSQSPRYKVAKRGQDVALRCDPISGHVSLFWYQQALGQGPEFLTYFQNEAQLDKSGLPSDRFFAERPEGSVSTLKIQRTQQEDSAVYLCASSSPQGQETQYFGPGTRLLVL.

The chain links TRBV10-3 to TRBJ2-7, with D unclear. V lost 0 bases and J 3 bases, leaving 6 bases between the germline ends. Looked up from germline, CDR1 is ENHRY and CDR2 is SYGVKD. The CDR3 contains 13 residues. The CDR3 reads CAISESGLYEQYF. CDR3 coding DNA: TGTGCCATCAGTGAGTCTGGCCTCTACGAGCAGTACTTC.

The V call is TRBV11-3, the J call TRBJ2-5, with a weak D call TRBD1 (5 bases). V gave up 5 bases and J gave up 1 base, with 8 bases separating them. This CDR3 has 13 amino acids. In germline, CDR1 is SGHNT, CDR2 YENEEA. The CDR3 protein is CASSPGPQETQYF. The CDR3, as DNA: TGTGCCAGCAGCCCAGGGCCCCAAGAGACCCAGTACTTC.

Points on this clone: Mismatch with germline at one junction end may stem from a read error. The CDR3 loop is CSAEQGSSGNTIYF. CDR3 coding DNA: TGCAGCGCTGAACAGGGGAGCTCTGGAAACACCATATATTTT. This chain joins TRBV29-1 and TRBJ1-3; 7 bases are a match to TRBD1. From germline, CDR1 is SQVTM and CDR2 ANQGSEA. This CDR3 spans 14 amino acids.

This sequence joins TRBV7-7 and TRBJ2-2; 8 bases map to TRBD2. CDR3 length: 13 amino acids. The junction had 2 bases not matched to a gene; V was cut back by 5 bases and J by 6 bases. Germline assignment: CDR1 SSHAT and CDR2 FNYEAQ (reference sequence). The CDR3 region has the DNA TGTGCCAGCAGCCCGGGACTAGCCGGGGAGCTGTTTTTT. Its translation: CASSPGLAGELFF.

In nucleotides, the CDR3 is TGTGCCAGCAGCCCAGGACTAGCGGGGGCTGACGAGCAGTACTTC. Encoded protein: CASSPGLAGADEQYF. The J gene is TRBJ2-7, the V gene TRBV4-2; 13 bases align to TRBD2. Germline loops: CDR1 LGHNA, CDR2 YNFKEQ. The length of the CDR3 is 15 residues. With 4 bases clipped from V and 5 bases from J, the junction kept 5 bases outside the gene matches.